The sequence of this T cell receptor (beta chain) was determined in a study of blood T cell repertoires in COVID-19. Study context: The study counted Cohort 3 donors as recovered given two negative PCRs, clearance, or symptom resolution. PBMCs, B-cell-depleted T cells, or T cells provided the cDNA or gDNA that made up the material.

In its sample, this clone was seen a few times. Profiling relied on immunoSEQ multiplex PCR, and the TCRdb table lists in-frame clones only, not all of them. The data show about 210,000 clones, with around 86% seen just once and roughly 7.2% held by the top ten. Germline-derived CDR1 and CDR2 are MDHEN and SYDVKM. The ends were cut back, 5 bases at V and 8 bases at J, with 13 bases in the middle. The CDR3 extends over 13 amino acids. The genes are TRBV28 and TRBJ2-4; D possibly corresponds to TRBD2 (5 bases). The clonotype comes from a man aged 25 to 45 in a cohort exposed to, infected with or recovered from COVID-19 (not recorded which). The specimen sequenced was PBMCs or T cells enriched from blood (not recorded which). The CDR3 region is CASSPPWGDIQYF. The CDR3 DNA follows: TGTGCCAGCAGTCCGCCGTGGGGAGACATTCAGTACTTC. The full variable domain, rest sourced from reference TRBV28 and TRBJ2-4, is DVKVTQSSRYLVKRTGEKVFLECVQDMDHENMFWYRQDPGLGLRLIYFSYDVKMKEKGDIPEGYSVSREKKERFSLILESASTNQTSMYLCASSPPWGDIQYFGAGTRLSVL.